This paragraph reports one T cell receptor (beta chain). No antigen is known for it. Base qualities are not recorded, but no much larger clone differs from it by a single base. Receptors were amplified or captured by the immunoSEQ multiplex PCR assay. As for how the authors treated the data: A statistical classification framework was built for diagnosing cytomegalovirus status from the catalog of TCR beta chain sequences. TCRdb took over this immuneACCESS table, retaining in-frame rearrangements with V and J assigned. Such tables are incomplete; in checked studies, under half of the missing clones stem from an unresolved V gene, and the remainder is unexplained. The V and J calls and the clone size are those of that table, but D and trimming were determined from the DNA. This sample comprises under 140,000 clones, roughly 90% of them detected only once. The ten largest clones add up to roughly 1.4% of the sample.

This record comes from a study of cytomegalovirus exposure and HLA in healthy donors (TCRdb year 2017). Describing the broader study: A later analysis indicated that the 90 to 150 validation repertoires were generated on the platform also employed for the roughly 720 repertoires of the first cohort. High-throughput TCR immunosequencing, statistical association of individual TCRs with disease status, and machine learning were combined to predict cytomegalovirus infection status. In addition to the first cohort of several hundred subjects, a separate validation cohort of over 90 different subjects was used. The study aimed to test whether signatures of past pathogen exposure could be identified by cataloging public T cell receptors. Overall study results and their limits: In the study, approximately 150 TCR beta chains were listed as associated with cytomegalovirus. In both the original and validation cohorts, the classifier was reported to diagnose cytomegalovirus status with high specificity and sensitivity. In vitro tests confirmed that three of the cytomegalovirus-associated TCR beta chains recognize cytomegalovirus antigens. It was suggested by the authors that the approach could potentially be generalized to other disease states and immunological phenotypes. Across donors, most TCR sequences were observed very rarely, whereas some public TCRs were present in many individuals. A later analysis lacked HLA typing for the validation cohort, so it scored co-occurrence in that cohort across all 110 or so repertoires. Of the cluster scores, around 95% were above 0 in a later analysis, which found that TCRs clustered in the first cohort also tended to co-occur in the 110 or so validation repertoires.

Separate from the roughly 700-subject first cohort, the validation cohort of some 130 subjects was the group to which the donors belonged. Germline trimming: 3 bases from V, 1 base from J; junction bases outside gene matches: 6. Measured from the cysteine to the phenylalanine, the CDR3 is 15 residues long. The retained sequence is limited to the CDR3, 45 bases, with the frame set at the first base. Taken from the germline V gene, the CDR1 and CDR2 loops are SGHAT and FQNNGV. Specimen: PBMCs. The receptor's source is a woman aged 25 to 45 in good health and CMV-seropositive. The V and J segments used are TRBV11-2 and TRBJ2-7; 7 junctional bases match TRBD1. The CDR3 here reads CASSFGTGASYEQYF. The bases are TGTGCCAGCAGCTTTGGAACAGGGGCGTCCTACGAGCAGTACTTC.